The next 3 T cell receptor beta chains were all read from a single sample in a study of T cells after yellow fever vaccination. TCRdb reprocessed the 5' RACE reads via MiXCR and lists one record per CDR3 protein. The table lists about 73,000 distinct CDR3 sequences, 7.5% to 8% of them singletons. The source was CD8+ T cells sorted from PBMCs, collected on the day of the yellow fever booster vaccination. Receptors originate from a man aged 25 to 45 who received the YFV17D yellow fever vaccine.

The chain couples TRBV3-1 to TRBJ1-1; D may be TRBD1 (5 bases). V lost 0 bases, J lost 8 bases, and 10 bases lay in between. The CDR3 loop spans 13 amino acids. CDR1 LGHDT and CDR2 YNNKEL come from the germline V gene (reference sequence). CDR3 coding DNA: TGTGCCAGCAGCCAAGATTGGGCAGGGGAAGCTTTCTTT. Protein product: CASSQDWAGEAFF.

The table lists this clonotype with a few counts. The DNA of the CDR3 is TGTGCCAGCAGCTTTGTGTGGGATGAGCAGTTCTTC. It yields the protein CASSFVWDEQFF. The chain links TRBV7-2 to TRBJ2-1; D is uncertain. The CDR3 spans 12 residues. Germline V gives CDR1 SGHTA, CDR2 FQGNSA. V dropped 3 bases and J dropped 8 bases, with 8 bases sitting between them.

Sample share makes this clonotype medium-sized (0.01 to 0.1%). This chain uses TRBV4-3 with TRBJ2-1; D gene ambiguous. This CDR3 has 12 residues. V lost 4 bases and J 4 bases, leaving 5 bases between the germline ends. CDR1 is LGHNA, CDR2 YSLEER, per germline. In nucleotides, the CDR3 is TGCGCCAGCAGCCTCTCGTACAATGAGCAGTTCTTC. This encodes CASSLSYNEQFF.